The 30 T cell receptor beta chains in this list originate from one sample, sequenced in a study of T cell repertoires in cytomegalovirus infection. TCRdb analysed the reads with MiXCR anew, one entry per CDR3 protein. The data show approximately 600,000 distinct CDR3 sequences, around two fifths seen once. These receptors have no known antigen. Sequencing used cultured PBMCs, obtained from culture after CMV antigen stimulation. These receptors were taken from a human donor in good health (CMV status not recorded). Some clones in this sample may be carry-over from other donors' samples.

Only a few counts were recorded for this clonotype. The chain carries TRBV6-6 and TRBJ2-1; D perhaps matches TRBD2 (5 bases). The V end was cut by 10 bases, the J end by 5 bases, with 21 bases between. Per the germline V gene, CDR1 is MNHNY and CDR2 is SVGAGI (reference sequence). CDR3 length: 15 residues. The CDR3 loop is CATRRWERPDNEQFF. CDR3 DNA: TGTGCCACGAGGAGGTGGGAGAGACCCGACAATGAGCAGTTCTTC.

The chain couples TRBV27 to TRBJ1-1; D may be TRBD1 (6 bases). The CDR3 covers 14 residues. V was shortened by 5 bases and J by 11 bases, with 21 bases between the two germline ends. CDR1 and CDR2 (germline): MNHEY, SMNVEV (reference sequence). The CDR3 region is CASSPSRQAVEAFF. The CDR3 DNA sequence: TGTGCCAGCAGTCCATCCCGACAGGCGGTGGAGGCTTTCTTT.

V and J are TRBV10-3 and TRBJ1-2; D gene ambiguous. This CDR3 spans 12 amino acids. In germline, CDR1 is ENHRY, CDR2 SYGVKD. Trimming took 0 bases from V and 5 from J, leaving 4 bases between them. The CDR3 spells CAISESEYGYTF. In DNA, the CDR3 is TGTGCCATCAGTGAGTCGGAATATGGCTACACCTTC.

V is TRBV20-1 and J is TRBJ2-1; D possibly corresponds to TRBD1 (6 bases). Trimming took 0 bases from V and 3 from J, leaving 18 bases between them. This CDR3 has 17 residues. The germline V gene encodes CDR1 DFQATT and CDR2 SNEGSKA (reference sequence). The DNA of the CDR3 is TGCAGTGCTAGAGATCCTAACCTTGGGGGCGGCTACAATGAGCAGTTCTTC. Residues: CSARDPNLGGGYNEQFF.

The rearrangement links TRBV12-3 or TRBV12-4 to TRBJ2-3, with no clear D. V was cut by 5 bases and J by 2 bases, with 8 bases left in between. The CDR3 is 13 residues long. The CDR3 loop reads CASSGPTTDTQYF. CDR3 DNA: TGTGCCAGCAGTGGCCCGACCACAGATACGCAGTATTTT.

This clonotype was detected ten times or more. The J gene is TRBJ2-1, the V gene TRBV7-2; 9 bases agree with TRBD2. This CDR3 is built from 15 residues. Germline V gene data show CDR1 as SGHTA and CDR2 as FQGNSA. Germline trimming cut 1 base from V and 8 bases from J; bases unmatched to any gene: 6. As DNA, the CDR3 is TGTGCCAGCAGCTTAGGTGGAGCGGGGGGCGATGAGCAGTTCTTC. This gives the protein CASSLGGAGGDEQFF.

This chain joins TRBV6-2 or TRBV6-3 and TRBJ2-3, with D unclear. The V end lost 7 bases, the J end lost 3 bases, and 11 bases lay between the germline ends. This CDR3 region has 13 residues. The germline CDR1 and CDR2 sequences are MNHEY and SVGEGT. The CDR3 nucleotides are TGTGCCAGCACCCGGATGGGGACAGATACGCAGTATTTT. This sequence encodes CASTRMGTDTQYF.

This chain links TRBV5-6 with TRBJ2-7; 8 bases agree with TRBD1. V lost 3 bases to trimming and J lost 6 bases; unmatched junction nucleotides: 8. The CDR3 has 14 amino acids. Germline CDR1 is SGHDT and CDR2 is YYEEEE. The CDR3: CASSSTGEKVEQYF. The CDR3 nucleotides are TGTGCCAGCAGCTCGACAGGGGAGAAGGTCGAGCAGTACTTC.

In its sample, this clonotype was seen a few times. V usage is TRBV7-2 and J usage is TRBJ2-2, with a tentative D call TRBD2 (6 bases). Trimming pared 5 bases from V and 4 bases from J, leaving 14 bases between. Germline V gene sequence: CDR1 SGHTA, CDR2 FQGNSA. The CDR3 contains 15 residues. Here the CDR3 DNA reads TGTGCCAGCAGCCTCCGACTAGGTACCACCGGGGAGCTGTTTTTT. Amino acid sequence: CASSLRLGTTGELFF.

V usage is TRBV7-8 and J usage is TRBJ1-4; maybe TRBD1 (5 bases). Germline-derived CDR1 and CDR2 are SGHVS and FQNEAQ. This CDR3 region has 15 residues. V gave up 5 bases and J gave up 1 base, with 11 bases separating them. CDR3 coding DNA: TGTGCCAGCAGCCTAAATCAGGGAACTAATGAAAAACTGTTTTTT. Its protein product is CASSLNQGTNEKLFF.

The chain links TRBV10-3 to TRBJ2-5; D gene ambiguous. This CDR3 region has 12 residues. With 0 bases removed from V and 2 bases from J, the gap between germline ends came to 1 base. CDR1 and CDR2 from the germline V gene are ENHRY and SYGVKD. The CDR3 region is CAISESQETQYF. The DNA of the CDR3 is TGTGCCATCAGTGAGTCTCAAGAGACCCAGTACTTC.

The V and J genes are TRBV7-2 and TRBJ2-7, with 9 positions matching TRBD2. V shed 2 bases, J shed 2 bases, and the junction held 10 bases outside the gene matches. The V gene's germline CDR1 is SGHTA and CDR2 FQGNSA. There are 17 residues in the CDR3. The CDR3 loop is CASSLPVAGETTYEQYF. CDR3 nucleotide sequence: TGTGCCAGCAGCTTACCGGTAGCGGGAGAGACGACCTACGAGCAGTACTTC. The full variable domain, with the rest looked up from reference TRBV7-2 and TRBJ2-7, is GAGVSQSPSNKVTEKGKDVELRCDPISGHTALYWYRQSLGQGLEFLIYFQGNSAPDKSGLPSDRFSAERTGGSVSTLTIQRTQQEDSAVYLCASSLPVAGETTYEQYFGPGTRLTVT.

The chain couples TRBV12-3 or TRBV12-4 to TRBJ2-7; a possible D gene is TRBD1 (6 bases). CDR3 length: 18 amino acids. Trimming shortened V by 0 bases and J by 0 bases, and 18 bases separated the two germline ends. CDR3 region: CASSLAGAGWTPSYEQYF. CDR3 nucleotide sequence: TGTGCCAGCAGTTTAGCGGGGGCAGGGTGGACCCCCTCCTACGAGCAGTACTTC.

There are a few counts of this clonotype. The chain employs TRBV11-2 and TRBJ1-1; possibly TRBD1 for D (6 bases). Per germline, CDR1 SGHAT and CDR2 FQNNGV. Trimming took off 5 bases at V and 3 bases at J, with 25 bases between the two ends. This CDR3 region has 18 residues. The CDR3 sequence is CASSPIWGVGAKDTEAFF. For the CDR3, the DNA is TGTGCCAGCAGCCCCATTTGGGGAGTGGGGGCCAAGGACACTGAAGCTTTCTTT.

The V gene is TRBV7-2, the J gene TRBJ2-7, with TRBD1 identical over 8 bases. This CDR3 region has 17 residues. Per germline, CDR1 SGHTA and CDR2 FQGNSA. V shed 1 base, J shed 2 bases, and the junction held 10 bases outside the gene matches. In DNA form, the CDR3 reads TGTGCCAGCAGCTTAGGAAACCGGGACAGGAACCCCTACGAGCAGTACTTC. It encodes CASSLGNRDRNPYEQYF.

In its sample, this clonotype was seen a few times. The chain combines TRBV7-9 with TRBJ1-6; no definite D call. The germline V gene has CDR1 SEHNR and CDR2 FQNEAQ (reference sequence). This CDR3 region has 13 residues. Trimming left V 5 bases short and J 8 bases short, with 10 bases between. The CDR3 DNA reads TGTGCCAGCAGCCCAGAGGCTGATTCACCCCTCCACTTT. Translation gives CASSPEADSPLHF.

This clonotype has just a few counts. Here the CDR3 DNA reads TGCGCCAGCAGCCAACCGCCGGGACAGGGTATCCATGAGCAGTTCTTC. The encoded protein is CASSQPPGQGIHEQFF. This chain connects TRBV4-1 to TRBJ2-1, with TRBD1 identical over 9 bases. After removal of 2 bases from V and 8 bases from J, the junction contained 10 bases not matched to a gene. The CDR3 has 16 amino acids. The germline gives CDR1 MGHRA, CDR2 YSYEKL.

This chain connects TRBV7-2 to TRBJ2-5, with D uncertain. Germline CDR1 and CDR2: SGHTA and FQGNSA. Trimming took off 5 bases at V and 5 bases at J, with 21 bases between the two ends. The CDR3 has 16 amino acids. The CDR3 DNA sequence: TGTGCCAGCAGCGCCTCTGGGCTTCCAGAATGGGAGACCCAGTACTTC. Translation: CASSASGLPEWETQYF.

This chain's CDR3 is CASSHGRVQETQYF. The CDR3 nucleotides read TGTGCCAGCAGCCATGGCAGGGTGCAAGAGACCCAGTACTTC. The genes are TRBV7-8 and TRBJ2-5; D is possibly TRBD1 (5 bases). CDR1 SGHVS and CDR2 FQNEAQ come from the germline V gene. The V end was cut by 5 bases, the J end by 2 bases, with 12 bases between. The CDR3 length is 14 residues.

J is TRBJ2-6 and V is TRBV12-5, with D perhaps matching TRBD1 (5 bases). CDR1 LGHNT and CDR2 FRNRAP come from the germline V gene. The V gene lost 3 bases and the J gene lost 0 bases, with 15 bases spanning the gap. The CDR3 covers 18 residues. The CDR3 DNA reads TGTGCTAGTGGTTTCACGGGTGGGGCCCTCTCTGGGGCCAACGTCCTGACTTTC. This sequence encodes CASGFTGGALSGANVLTF.

The chain recombines TRBV7-2 with TRBJ2-5; 12 bases map to TRBD2. Germline lookup yields CDR1 SGHTA and CDR2 FQGNSA. The CDR3 extends over 15 amino acids. V gave up 5 bases and J gave up 4 bases; unmatched junction bases: 5. CDR3 sequence (DNA): TGTGCCAGCAGCCTCGGACTAGCGGGGTTAGAGACCCAGTACTTC. Its translation: CASSLGLAGLETQYF.

This clonotype was seen a single time. The chain joins TRBV20-1 to TRBJ2-3; no clear D. Trimming took 1 base from V and 2 from J, leaving 7 bases between them. The CDR3 contains 13 residues. In germline, CDR1 is DFQATT, CDR2 SNEGSKA (reference sequence). The DNA for the CDR3 is TGCAGTGCTAGAGCTCCCTACACAGATACGCAGTATTTT. Its translation is CSARAPYTDTQYF.

The chain couples TRBV20-1 to TRBJ2-7; D uncertain. Germline V lookup: CDR1 DFQATT, CDR2 SNEGSKA (reference sequence). The CDR3 runs to 11 residues. Trimming stripped 7 bases from V and 5 bases from J, with 12 bases between. This chain's CDR3 is CSGVYLDEQYF. CDR3 DNA: TGCAGTGGGGTTTACCTCGACGAGCAGTACTTC.

This chain uses TRBV6-5 with TRBJ2-1, with 7 bases lining up with TRBD2. The germline V gene encodes CDR1 MNHEY and CDR2 SVGAGI. This CDR3 comprises 14 residues. The trim removed 6 bases at V and 3 bases at J, leaving 5 bases unmatched. The CDR3 DNA is TGTGCCAGCAGATACACGGGGGGCTACAATGAGCAGTTCTTC. Its translation: CASRYTGGYNEQFF.

The V and J genes are TRBV20-1 and TRBJ2-1, with TRBD1 matching over 7 bases. The germline V gene has CDR1 DFQATT and CDR2 SNEGSKA (reference sequence). CDR3 size: 13 residues. V lost 2 bases to trimming and J lost 9 bases; unmatched junction nucleotides: 7. The CDR3 nucleotides read TGCAGTGCTAGACCCACAGGGGTTGGTGAGCAGTTCTTC. As protein: CSARPTGVGEQFF.

The chain couples TRBV4-2 to TRBJ2-3; no clear D gene. In germline, CDR1 is LGHNA, CDR2 YNFKEQ. CDR3 length: 14 amino acids. With 4 bases removed from V and 5 bases from J, the gap between germline ends came to 13 bases. The CDR3 sequence is CASSRTVQGDTQYF. The CDR3 DNA reads TGTGCCAGCAGCCGAACCGTTCAAGGAGATACGCAGTATTTT.

The chain links TRBV7-9 to TRBJ1-1; TRBD1 might be the D (6 bases). Between the trimmed V and J ends, which lost 1 base and 0 bases, there was a span of 12 bases. Germline CDR1 SEHNR, CDR2 FQNEAQ (reference sequence). This CDR3 has 16 amino acids. CDR3 protein: CASSLEVGGMNTEAFF. CDR3 DNA sequence: TGTGCCAGCAGCTTAGAAGTAGGGGGGATGAACACTGAAGCTTTCTTT.

This clonotype was observed a handful of times. The chain recombines TRBV12-3 or TRBV12-4 with TRBJ1-1; D gene ambiguous. V was clipped by 6 bases and J by 5 bases, with 16 bases between them. The CDR3 has 14 residues. The CDR3 DNA is TGTGCCAGCAGCCCCTTTCCCAGGAGGACTGAAGCTTTCTTT. Translation: CASSPFPRRTEAFF.

This chain links TRBV20-1 with TRBJ2-3; D is unclear. V was pared by 8 bases and J by 6 bases, with 12 bases between. The CDR3 runs 11 residues. CDR1 DFQATT and CDR2 SNEGSKA come from the germline V gene (reference sequence). The CDR3 loop reads CSSHLGDTQYF. The CDR3 coding sequence is TGCAGTTCCCACTTGGGGGATACGCAGTATTTT.

The chain carries TRBV2 and TRBJ1-1; TRBD1 matches at 7 bases. V dropped 3 bases and J dropped 5; count of bases not matched to a gene: 6. CDR3 length equals 14 residues. CDR1 SNHLY and CDR2 FYNNEI come from the germline V gene. CDR3 sequence: CASSEDRPSTEAFF. CDR3 nucleotide sequence: TGTGCCAGCAGTGAGGACAGGCCTTCAACTGAAGCTTTCTTT.